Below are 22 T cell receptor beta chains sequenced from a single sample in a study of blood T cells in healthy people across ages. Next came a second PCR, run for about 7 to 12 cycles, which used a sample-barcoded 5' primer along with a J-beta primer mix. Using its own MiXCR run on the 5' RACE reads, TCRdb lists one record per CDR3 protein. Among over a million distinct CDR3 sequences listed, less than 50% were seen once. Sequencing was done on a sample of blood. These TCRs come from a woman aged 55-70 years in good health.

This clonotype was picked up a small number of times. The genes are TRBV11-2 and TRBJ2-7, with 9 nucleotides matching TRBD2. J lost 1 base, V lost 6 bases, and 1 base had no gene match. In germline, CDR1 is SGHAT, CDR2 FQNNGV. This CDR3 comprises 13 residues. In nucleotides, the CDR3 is TGTGCCAGCAGAGGACTAGCGTCCTACGAGCAGTACTTC. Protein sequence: CASRGLASYEQYF.

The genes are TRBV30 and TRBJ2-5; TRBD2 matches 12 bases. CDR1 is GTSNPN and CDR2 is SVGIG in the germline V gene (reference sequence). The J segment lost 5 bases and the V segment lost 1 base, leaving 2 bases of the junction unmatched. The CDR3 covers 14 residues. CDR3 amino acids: CAWSALAGGETQYF. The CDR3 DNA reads TGTGCCTGGAGTGCCCTAGCGGGAGGGGAGACCCAGTACTTC.

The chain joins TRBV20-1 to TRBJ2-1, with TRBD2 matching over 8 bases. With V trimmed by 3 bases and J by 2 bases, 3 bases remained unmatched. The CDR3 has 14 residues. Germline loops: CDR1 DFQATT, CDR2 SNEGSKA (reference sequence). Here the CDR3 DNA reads TGCAGTGCTAGTGCAGCGGGGGCCTACAATGAGCAGTTCTTC. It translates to CSASAAGAYNEQFF.

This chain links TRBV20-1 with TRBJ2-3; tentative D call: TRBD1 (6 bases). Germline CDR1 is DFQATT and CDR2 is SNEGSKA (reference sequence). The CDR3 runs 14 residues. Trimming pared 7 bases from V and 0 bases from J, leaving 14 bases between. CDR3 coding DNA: TGCAGTGGGTTAGGGCAGGGGAGCACAGATACGCAGTATTTT. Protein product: CSGLGQGSTDTQYF.

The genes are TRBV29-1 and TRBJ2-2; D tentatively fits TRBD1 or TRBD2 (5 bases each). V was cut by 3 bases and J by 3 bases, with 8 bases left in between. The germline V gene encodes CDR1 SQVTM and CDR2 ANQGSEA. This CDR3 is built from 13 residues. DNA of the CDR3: TGCAGCGTTGATCAGGGACACACCGGGGAGCTGTTTTTT. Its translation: CSVDQGHTGELFF.

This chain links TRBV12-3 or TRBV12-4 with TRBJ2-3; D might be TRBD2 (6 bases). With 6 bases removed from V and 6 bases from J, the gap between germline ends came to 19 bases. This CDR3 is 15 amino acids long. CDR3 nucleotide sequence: TGTGCCAGCAGCCCGGGCCAGGCGGGGTTGGATACGCAGTATTTT. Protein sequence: CASSPGQAGLDTQYF.

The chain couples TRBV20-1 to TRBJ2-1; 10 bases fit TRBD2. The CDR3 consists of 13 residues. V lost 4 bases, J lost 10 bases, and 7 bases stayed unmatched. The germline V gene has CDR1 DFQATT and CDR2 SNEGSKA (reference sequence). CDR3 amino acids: CSATSGRASEQFF. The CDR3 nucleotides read TGCAGTGCTACAAGCGGGAGGGCGTCGGAGCAGTTCTTC.

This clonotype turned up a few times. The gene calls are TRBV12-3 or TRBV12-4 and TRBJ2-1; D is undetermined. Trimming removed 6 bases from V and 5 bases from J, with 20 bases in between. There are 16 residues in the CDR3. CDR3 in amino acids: CASRSLLGPLDNEQFF. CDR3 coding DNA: TGTGCCAGCAGGTCCCTTCTAGGGCCCCTAGACAATGAGCAGTTCTTC.

CDR3 DNA sequence: TGTGCCAGCAGCACATTTGGACAGGGGGCGAACTCTGGGGCCAACGTCCTGACTTTC. Residues: CASSTFGQGANSGANVLTF. V is TRBV7-9 and J is TRBJ2-6, with 11 bases matching TRBD1. V was pared by 5 bases and J by 0 bases, with 9 bases of the junction left unmatched. The CDR3 runs 19 residues. The germline V gene encodes CDR1 SEHNR and CDR2 FQNEAQ (reference sequence).

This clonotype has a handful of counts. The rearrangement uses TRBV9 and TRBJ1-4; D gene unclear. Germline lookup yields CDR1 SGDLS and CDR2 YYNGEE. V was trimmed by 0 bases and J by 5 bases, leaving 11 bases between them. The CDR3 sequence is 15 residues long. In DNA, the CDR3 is TGTGCCAGCAGCGTAGAGGGCCGGAGGAATGAAAAACTGTTTTTT. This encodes CASSVEGRRNEKLFF.

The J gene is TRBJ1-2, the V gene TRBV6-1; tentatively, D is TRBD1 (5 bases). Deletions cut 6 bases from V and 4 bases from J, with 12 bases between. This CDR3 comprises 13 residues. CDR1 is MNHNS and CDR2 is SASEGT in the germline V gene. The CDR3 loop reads CASSVLQAYGYTF. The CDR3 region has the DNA TGTGCCAGCAGCGTACTACAGGCCTATGGCTACACCTTC.

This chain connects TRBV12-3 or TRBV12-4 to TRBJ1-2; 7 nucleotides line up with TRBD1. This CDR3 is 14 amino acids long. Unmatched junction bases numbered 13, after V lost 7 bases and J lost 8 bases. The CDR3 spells CASTTRRQGRGYTF. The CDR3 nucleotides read TGTGCCAGCACCACCAGACGACAGGGCCGGGGCTACACCTTC.

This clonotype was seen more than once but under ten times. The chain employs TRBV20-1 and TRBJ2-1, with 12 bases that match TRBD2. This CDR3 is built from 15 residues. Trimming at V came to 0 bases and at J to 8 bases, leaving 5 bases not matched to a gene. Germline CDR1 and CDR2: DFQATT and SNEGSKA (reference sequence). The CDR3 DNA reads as TGCAGTGCTAGAGATGGGGCTAGCGGGAGGGATGAGCAGTTCTTC. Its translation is CSARDGASGRDEQFF.

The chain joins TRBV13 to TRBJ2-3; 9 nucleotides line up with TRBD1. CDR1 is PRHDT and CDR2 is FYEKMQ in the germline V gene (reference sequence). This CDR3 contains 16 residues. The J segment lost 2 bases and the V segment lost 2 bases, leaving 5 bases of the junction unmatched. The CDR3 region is CASSLMGQGHTDTQYF. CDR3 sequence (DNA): TGTGCCAGCAGCTTAATGGGACAGGGACACACAGATACGCAGTATTTT. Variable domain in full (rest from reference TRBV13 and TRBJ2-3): AAGVIQSPRHLIKEKRETATLKCYPIPRHDTVYWYQQGPGQDPQFLISFYEKMQSDKGSIPDRFSAQQFSDYHSELNMSSLELGDSALYFCASSLMGQGHTDTQYFGPGTRLTVL.

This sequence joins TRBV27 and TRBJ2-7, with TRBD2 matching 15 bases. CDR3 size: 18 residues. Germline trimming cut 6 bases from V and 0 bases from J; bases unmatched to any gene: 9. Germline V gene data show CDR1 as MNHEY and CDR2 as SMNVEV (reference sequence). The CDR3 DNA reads TGTGCCAGCAGCGAACGGACTAGCGGGAGGGCCAGCTCCTACGAGCAGTACTTC. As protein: CASSERTSGRASSYEQYF.

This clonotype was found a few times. For the CDR3, the DNA is TGTGCCAGCACAAACGTCGCGGGACTAGCGGGAGTCTACGAGCAGTACTTC. This translates into CASTNVAGLAGVYEQYF. The chain uses TRBV6-1 and TRBJ2-7; TRBD2 agrees at 14 bases. Germline V lookup: CDR1 MNHNS, CDR2 SASEGT. This CDR3 comprises 17 residues. Trimming at V came to 7 bases and at J to 3 bases, leaving 11 bases not matched to a gene.

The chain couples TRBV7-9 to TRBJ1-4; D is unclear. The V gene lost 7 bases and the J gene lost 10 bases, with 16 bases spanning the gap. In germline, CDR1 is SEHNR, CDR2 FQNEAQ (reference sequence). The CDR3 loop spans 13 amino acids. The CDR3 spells CASTTQRVGKLFF. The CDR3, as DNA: TGTGCCAGCACCACCCAGAGGGTTGGAAAACTGTTTTTT.

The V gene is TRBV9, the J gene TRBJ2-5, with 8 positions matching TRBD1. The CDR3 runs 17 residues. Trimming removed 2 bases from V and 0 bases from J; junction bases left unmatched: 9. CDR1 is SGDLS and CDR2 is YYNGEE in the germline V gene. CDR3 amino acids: CASSVAHRGRDQETQYF. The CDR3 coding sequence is TGTGCCAGCAGCGTGGCCCACAGGGGGAGAGACCAAGAGACCCAGTACTTC.

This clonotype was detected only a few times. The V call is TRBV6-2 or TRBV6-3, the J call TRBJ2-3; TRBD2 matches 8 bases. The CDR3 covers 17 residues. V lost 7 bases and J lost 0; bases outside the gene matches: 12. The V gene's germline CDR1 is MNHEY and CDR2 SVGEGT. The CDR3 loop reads CASTVGSSGPSTDTQYF. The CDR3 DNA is TGTGCCAGCACTGTAGGGTCTAGCGGGCCGAGCACAGATACGCAGTATTTT.

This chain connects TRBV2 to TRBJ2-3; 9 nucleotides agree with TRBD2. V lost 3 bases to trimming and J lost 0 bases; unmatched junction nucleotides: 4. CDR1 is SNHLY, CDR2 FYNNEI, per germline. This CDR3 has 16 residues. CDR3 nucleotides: TGTGCCAGCAGTGATCCCGCGGGAGGGAGCACAGATACGCAGTATTTT. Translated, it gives CASSDPAGGSTDTQYF.

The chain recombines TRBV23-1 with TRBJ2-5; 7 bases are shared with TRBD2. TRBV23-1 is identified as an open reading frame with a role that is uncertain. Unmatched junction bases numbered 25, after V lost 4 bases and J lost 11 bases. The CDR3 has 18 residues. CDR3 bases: TGCGCCAGCAGTCCCCACTACTGGCGGGGTAGCGGGTTGAGGGAGCAGTACTTC. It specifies CASSPHYWRGSGLREQYF.

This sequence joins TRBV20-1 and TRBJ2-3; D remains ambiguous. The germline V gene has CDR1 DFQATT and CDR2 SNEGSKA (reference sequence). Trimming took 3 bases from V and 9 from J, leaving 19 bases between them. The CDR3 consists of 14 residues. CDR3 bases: TGCAGTGCTAGGCCATACTCCCCCCCCAAGACGCAGTATTTT. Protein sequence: CSARPYSPPKTQYF.